This passage covers 25 T cell receptor beta chains from one sample sequenced in a study of blood T cell repertoires in COVID-19. Clones were read by immunoSEQ multiplex PCR, and TCRdb kept only the in-frame ones, dropping some. The repertoire holds tens of thousands of clones, with around 91% as singletons. Sequenced input: peripheral blood. These receptors were taken from a woman aged 55-69 years with active COVID-19.

The V gene is TRBV7-9, the J gene TRBJ2-3; D is possibly TRBD2 (6 bases). The germline V gene encodes CDR1 SEHNR and CDR2 FQNEAQ (reference sequence). Trimming pared 5 bases from V and 1 base from J, leaving 19 bases between. The CDR3 is 17 amino acids. CDR3 region: CASSQSAGGPRTDTQYF. The CDR3 region has the DNA TGTGCCAGCAGCCAATCTGCAGGAGGGCCCCGCACAGATACGCAGTATTTT. Drawing the rest from reference TRBV7-9 and TRBJ2-3, the complete variable domain is DTGVSQNPRHKITKRGQNVTFRCDPISEHNRLYWYRQTLGQGPEFLTYFQNEAQLEKSRLLSDRFSAERPKGSFSTLEIQRTEQGDSAMYLCASSQSAGGPRTDTQYFGPGTRLTVL.

This chain links TRBV11-2 with TRBJ2-3, with TRBD2 matching 7 bases. V lost 7 bases to trimming and J lost 1 base; unmatched junction nucleotides: 5. There are 14 residues in the CDR3. Germline V lookup: CDR1 SGHAT, CDR2 FQNNGV. CDR3 protein: CASIGGYGTDTQYF. CDR3 bases: TGTGCCAGCATCGGGGGGTACGGCACAGATACGCAGTATTTT.

The chain recombines TRBV18 with TRBJ2-1, with 9 bases lining up with TRBD1. The CDR3 is 16 amino acids. Germline V CDR1 and CDR2: KGHSH, LQKENI. V lost 3 bases, J lost 7 bases, and 10 bases stayed unmatched. The DNA for the CDR3 is TGTGCCAGCTCACCCAGGACGGGACAGGGCTATAATGAGCAGTTCTTC. Translated, it gives CASSPRTGQGYNEQFF.

V is TRBV14 and J is TRBJ2-7; tentative D call: TRBD1 (6 bases). The V and J ends lost 0 bases and 6 bases respectively, with 21 bases between them. CDR3 length equals 17 residues. The germline CDR1 and CDR2 sequences are SGHDN and FVKESK. The CDR3 here is CASSQDILGTRLGEQYF. The CDR3 nucleotides are TGTGCCAGCAGCCAAGATATTTTGGGGACACGTCTAGGCGAGCAGTACTTC. The full variable domain, completed using reference TRBV14 and TRBJ2-7, is EAGVTQFPSHSVIEKGQTVTLRCDPISGHDNLYWYRRVMGKEIKFLLHFVKESKQDESGMPNNRFLAERTGGTYSTLKVQPAELEDSGVYFCASSQDILGTRLGEQYFGPGTRLTVT.

With respect to this clone: The same CDR3 also results from other DNA sequences found in this sample. V is TRBV14 and J is TRBJ2-5; 12 nucleotides align to TRBD2. Germline CDR1 SGHDN, CDR2 FVKESK. V shed 0 bases and J 4 bases; nucleotides not matched to a gene: 6. The CDR3 has 17 residues. The CDR3 reads CASSQDGLAGGRETQYF. DNA for the CDR3: TGTGCCAGCAGCCAAGACGGGCTAGCGGGAGGGAGAGAGACCCAGTACTTC.

The J gene is TRBJ2-1, the V gene TRBV27, with a weak D call TRBD2 (5 bases). Germline values: CDR1 MNHEY, CDR2 SMNVEV (reference sequence). V was clipped by 5 bases and J by 3 bases, with 11 bases between them. The CDR3 consists of 14 residues. CDR3 bases: TGTGCCAGCAGTCCCGGGGATGTCTACAATGAGCAGTTCTTC. Its translation: CASSPGDVYNEQFF.

This chain joins TRBV4-2 and TRBJ2-6; TRBD2 agrees at 8 bases. With V trimmed by 0 bases and J by 3 bases, 7 bases remained unmatched. This CDR3 comprises 18 residues. Germline V gene lookup returns CDR1 LGHNA and CDR2 YNFKEQ. The CDR3 region is CASSQDLGGALGANVLTF. As DNA, the CDR3 is TGTGCCAGCAGCCAAGACCTCGGGGGGGCGCTTGGGGCCAACGTCCTGACTTTC.

The rearrangement joins TRBV9 to TRBJ1-3, with a tentative D call TRBD1 (5 bases). The CDR3 is 16 amino acids. Deletions cut 0 bases from V and 6 bases from J, with 16 bases between. Per germline, CDR1 SGDLS and CDR2 YYNGEE. In DNA form, the CDR3 reads TGTGCCAGCAGCGTAGTCGGGGGAAGTTCTCCAAACACCATATATTTT. This gives the protein CASSVVGGSSPNTIYF.

This clone has a single count. The chain joins TRBV4-1 to TRBJ2-2; TRBD1 matches 8 bases. CDR3 length equals 19 residues. V was clipped by 0 bases and J by 7 bases; unmatched bases: 16. Per germline, CDR1 MGHRA and CDR2 YSYEKL. DNA of the CDR3: TGCGCCAGCAGCCAAGATGCGTGGCGTTCAGGGGGCGCCGTCGGGGAGCTGTTTTTT. The encoded protein is CASSQDAWRSGGAVGELFF.

This clone was counted only a few times. The gene calls are TRBV19 and TRBJ2-2; D uncertain. V was pared by 7 bases and J by 5 bases, with 11 bases between. The CDR3 has 13 amino acids. Germline V gene sequence: CDR1 LNHDA, CDR2 SQIVND (reference sequence). CDR3 DNA sequence: TGTGCCAGTAATTCGAGAAGTACCGGGGAGCTGTTTTTT. The encoded protein is CASNSRSTGELFF.

The chain links TRBV19 to TRBJ1-6, with 9 positions matching TRBD1. Germline V gene lookup returns CDR1 LNHDA and CDR2 SQIVND (reference sequence). V shed 3 bases, J shed 8 bases, and the junction held 2 bases outside the gene matches. The CDR3 has 14 residues. The CDR3 DNA follows: TGTGCCAGTAGTATGGGACAGGGATATTCACCCCTCCACTTT. This translates into CASSMGQGYSPLHF.

The chain joins TRBV2 to TRBJ2-2, with 9 bases fitting TRBD1. CDR1 is SNHLY and CDR2 is FYNNEI in the germline V gene. V lost 6 bases and J lost 4; bases outside the gene matches: 6. The CDR3 totals 15 residues. In nucleotides, the CDR3 is TGTGCCAGCAGAGGGGACAGGGCTCGCACCGGGGAGCTGTTTTTT. Its translation is CASRGDRARTGELFF.

The V gene is TRBV27, the J gene TRBJ1-2; the D gene is possibly TRBD1 (5 bases). The CDR3 totals 14 residues. V lost 8 bases and J lost 7, with 20 bases in between. Germline V lookup: CDR1 MNHEY, CDR2 SMNVEV (reference sequence). CDR3 sequence reads: CASGLRQGVGGYTF. In DNA form, the CDR3 reads TGTGCCAGCGGGCTCCGCCAGGGTGTAGGTGGCTACACCTTC.

This CDR3 is CASSLFNSAGAGEQFF. CDR3 in DNA: TGTGCCAGCAGCTTATTTAACTCGGCGGGGGCGGGTGAGCAGTTCTTC. This sequence joins TRBV7-9 and TRBJ2-1; D is perhaps TRBD2 (7 bases). Trimming removed 2 bases from V and 9 bases from J, with 20 bases in between. This CDR3 has 16 amino acids. From germline, CDR1 is SEHNR and CDR2 FQNEAQ (reference sequence).

The chain joins TRBV30 to TRBJ1-1, with D perhaps matching TRBD1 (6 bases). Trimming pared 4 bases from V and 7 bases from J, leaving 13 bases between. The CDR3 contains 12 residues. Per germline, CDR1 GTSNPN and CDR2 SVGIG (reference sequence). The CDR3 nucleotides read TGTGCCTGGATCCCCCTCAGGGGTGAAGCTTTCTTT. It is translated as CAWIPLRGEAFF.

V usage is TRBV5-1 and J usage is TRBJ1-2; 7 bases match TRBD1. The germline V gene encodes CDR1 SGHRS and CDR2 YFSETQ. The V gene end was trimmed by 4 bases and the J gene end by 0 bases; junction bases not matched to a gene: 3. CDR3 length: 14 amino acids. The CDR3 loop is CASSPGQTNYGYTF. CDR3 nucleotides: TGCGCCAGCAGCCCGGGACAGACTAACTATGGCTACACCTTC.

The rearrangement links TRBV14 to TRBJ1-4; possibly TRBD1 for D (6 bases). The CDR3 length is 17 residues. CDR1 and CDR2 (germline): SGHDN, FVKESK. V was cut by 0 bases and J by 7 bases, with 18 bases left in between. Here the CDR3 reads CASSQDGPQGRSEKLFF. The DNA of the CDR3 is TGTGCCAGCAGCCAAGATGGGCCACAGGGCCGGAGTGAAAAACTGTTTTTT.

Only one count was recorded for this clone. The chain has TRBV7-2 and TRBJ2-5; 13 nucleotides match TRBD2. V shed 5 bases and J 3 bases; nucleotides not matched to a gene: 6. Germline assignment: CDR1 SGHTA and CDR2 FQGNSA. The CDR3 totals 16 residues. CDR3 bases: TGTGCCAGCAGCCAGGGACTAGCGGGGAGGGAAGAGACCCAGTACTTC. Amino acid sequence: CASSQGLAGREETQYF.

The gene calls are TRBV6-6 and TRBJ1-5, with a possible D match to TRBD1 (6 bases). The CDR3 has 16 amino acids. V was shortened by 1 base and J by 3 bases, with 13 bases between the two germline ends. Germline V gene lookup returns CDR1 MNHNY and CDR2 SVGAGI (reference sequence). The CDR3 protein is CASSYLGQNSNQPQHF. In nucleotides, the CDR3 is TGTGCCAGCAGTTACTTAGGACAGAATTCCAATCAGCCCCAGCATTTT.

The rearrangement joins TRBV2 to TRBJ2-3, with a possible D match to TRBD1 (6 bases). Germline V CDR1 and CDR2: SNHLY, FYNNEI. The CDR3 covers 14 residues. The germline V and J ends were trimmed by 6 bases and 2 bases, with 12 bases remaining between them. CDR3 nucleotides: TGTGCCAGCAGGCCGGGACAAAACACAGATACGCAGTATTTT. This sequence encodes CASRPGQNTDTQYF.

The chain joins TRBV2 to TRBJ1-6, with D hard to call. V dropped 4 bases and J dropped 9 bases, with 16 bases sitting between them. The CDR3 has 15 amino acids. Germline values: CDR1 SNHLY, CDR2 FYNNEI. Written as DNA, the CDR3 is TGTGCCAGCAGTGCCAGTACAGTCGATATTTCACCCCTCCACTTT. It yields the protein CASSASTVDISPLHF.

This chain joins TRBV6-5 and TRBJ2-1, with 13 bases aligning to TRBD2. CDR3 length: 16 residues. V dropped 4 bases and J dropped 7; count of bases not matched to a gene: 7. CDR1 and CDR2 (germline): MNHEY, SVGAGI. CDR3 sequence: CASSSLAGGPLNEQFF. As DNA, the CDR3 is TGTGCCAGCAGTTCACTAGCGGGGGGGCCATTAAATGAGCAGTTCTTC.

This chain links TRBV5-4 with TRBJ1-4, with D perhaps matching TRBD1 (5 bases). This CDR3 has 15 amino acids. Trimming shortened V by 0 bases and J by 3 bases, and 9 bases separated the two germline ends. Germline CDR1 is SGHNT and CDR2 is YYREEE (reference sequence). The CDR3 region is CASSLAGGSNEKLFF. In DNA form, the CDR3 reads TGTGCCAGCAGCTTGGCCGGGGGATCTAATGAAAAACTGTTTTTT.

This chain connects TRBV27 to TRBJ2-7, with 10 bases matching TRBD2. CDR1 MNHEY and CDR2 SMNVEV come from the germline V gene (reference sequence). With 5 bases clipped from V and 3 bases from J, the junction kept 7 bases outside the gene matches. The CDR3 covers 15 residues. The CDR3 region has the DNA TGTGCCAGCAGTCTCGGACTAGCGGAGGTCTACGAGCAGTACTTC. Amino acids: CASSLGLAEVYEQYF.

J is TRBJ1-4 and V is TRBV10-3; 10 positions match TRBD1. The CDR3 loop spans 16 amino acids. CDR1 is ENHRY, CDR2 SYGVKD, per germline. V was clipped by 6 bases and J by 6 bases; unmatched bases: 10. CDR3: CAIRPDRGSIHEKLFF. The CDR3 DNA reads TGTGCCATCAGACCGGACAGGGGGTCGATCCATGAAAAACTGTTTTTT.